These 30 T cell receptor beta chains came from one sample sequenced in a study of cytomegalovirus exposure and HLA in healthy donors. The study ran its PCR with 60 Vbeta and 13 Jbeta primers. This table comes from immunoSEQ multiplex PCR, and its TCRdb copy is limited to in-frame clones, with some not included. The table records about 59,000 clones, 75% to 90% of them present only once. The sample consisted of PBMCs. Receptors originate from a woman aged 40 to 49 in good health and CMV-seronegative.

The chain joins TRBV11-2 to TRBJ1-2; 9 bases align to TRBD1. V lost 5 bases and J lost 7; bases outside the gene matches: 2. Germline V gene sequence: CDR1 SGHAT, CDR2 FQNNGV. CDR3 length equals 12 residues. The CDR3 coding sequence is TGTGCCAGCAGCCGACAGGGGGGTGGCTACACCTTC. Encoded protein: CASSRQGGGYTF.

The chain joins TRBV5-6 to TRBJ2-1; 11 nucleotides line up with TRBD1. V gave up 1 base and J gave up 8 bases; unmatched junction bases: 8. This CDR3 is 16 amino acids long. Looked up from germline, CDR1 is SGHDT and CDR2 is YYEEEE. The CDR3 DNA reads TGTGCCAGCAGCTTGTACCGGACAGGGGGCATCGATGAGCAGTTCTTC. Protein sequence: CASSLYRTGGIDEQFF.

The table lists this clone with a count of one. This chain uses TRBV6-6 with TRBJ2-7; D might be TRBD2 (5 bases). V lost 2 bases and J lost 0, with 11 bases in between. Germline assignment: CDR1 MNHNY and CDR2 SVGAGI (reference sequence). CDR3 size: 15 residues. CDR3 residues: CASSYRLANSYEQYF. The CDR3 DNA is TGTGCCAGCAGTTACCGCCTAGCCAACTCCTACGAGCAGTACTTC.

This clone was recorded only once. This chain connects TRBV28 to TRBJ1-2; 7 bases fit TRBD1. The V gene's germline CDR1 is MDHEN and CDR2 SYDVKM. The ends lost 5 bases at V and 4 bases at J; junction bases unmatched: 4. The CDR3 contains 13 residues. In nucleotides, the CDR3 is TGTGCCAGCAGTACGGGACAGCTCTATGGCTACACCTTC. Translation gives CASSTGQLYGYTF.

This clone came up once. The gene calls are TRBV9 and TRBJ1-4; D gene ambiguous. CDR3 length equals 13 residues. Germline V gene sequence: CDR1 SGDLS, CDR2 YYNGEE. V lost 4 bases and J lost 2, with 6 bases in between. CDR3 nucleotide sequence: TGTGCCAGCAGCCCCGGTACTAATGAAAAACTGTTTTTT. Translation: CASSPGTNEKLFF.

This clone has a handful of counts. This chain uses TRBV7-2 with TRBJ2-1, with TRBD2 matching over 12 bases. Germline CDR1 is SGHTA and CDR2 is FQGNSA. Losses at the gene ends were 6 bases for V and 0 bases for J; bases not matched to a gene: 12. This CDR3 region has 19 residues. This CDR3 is CASSSKNPGLAGSYNEQFF. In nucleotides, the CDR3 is TGTGCCAGCAGTTCCAAAAACCCGGGACTAGCGGGCTCCTACAATGAGCAGTTCTTC. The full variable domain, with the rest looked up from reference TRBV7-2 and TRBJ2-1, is GAGVSQSPSNKVTEKGKDVELRCDPISGHTALYWYRQSLGQGLEFLIYFQGNSAPDKSGLPSDRFSAERTGGSVSTLTIQRTQQEDSAVYLCASSSKNPGLAGSYNEQFFGPGTRLTVL.

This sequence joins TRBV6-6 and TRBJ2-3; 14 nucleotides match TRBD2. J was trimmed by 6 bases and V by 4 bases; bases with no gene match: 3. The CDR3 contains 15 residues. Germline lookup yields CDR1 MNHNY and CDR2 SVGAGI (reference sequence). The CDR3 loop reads CASSWGLAGVDTQYF. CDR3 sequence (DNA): TGTGCCAGCAGTTGGGGACTAGCGGGAGTGGATACGCAGTATTTT.

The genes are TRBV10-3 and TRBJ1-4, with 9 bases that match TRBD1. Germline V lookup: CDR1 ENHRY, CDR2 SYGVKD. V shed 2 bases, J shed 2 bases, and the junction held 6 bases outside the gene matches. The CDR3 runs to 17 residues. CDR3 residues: CAISEPGQGATNEKLFF. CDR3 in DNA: TGTGCCATCAGTGAGCCGGGACAGGGAGCTACTAATGAAAAACTGTTTTTT.

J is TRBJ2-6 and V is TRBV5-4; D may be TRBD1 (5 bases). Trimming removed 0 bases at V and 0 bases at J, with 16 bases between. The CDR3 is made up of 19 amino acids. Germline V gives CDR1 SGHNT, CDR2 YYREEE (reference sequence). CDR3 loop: CASSLGWAGPASGANVLTF. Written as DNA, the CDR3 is TGTGCCAGCAGCTTGGGTTGGGCAGGGCCCGCCTCTGGGGCCAACGTCCTGACTTTC. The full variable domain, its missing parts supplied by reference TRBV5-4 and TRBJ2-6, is ETGVTQSPTHLIKTRGQQVTLRCSSQSGHNTVSWYQQALGQGPQFIFQYYREEENGRGNFPPRFSGLQFPNYSSELNVNALELDDSALYLCASSLGWAGPASGANVLTFGAGSRLTVL.

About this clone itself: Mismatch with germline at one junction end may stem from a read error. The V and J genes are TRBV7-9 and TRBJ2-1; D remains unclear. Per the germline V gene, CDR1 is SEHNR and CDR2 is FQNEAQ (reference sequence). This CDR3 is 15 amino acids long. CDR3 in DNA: TGTTCCAGCAGCTTTCGAGCGAGCTCCTACAATGAGCAGTTCTTC. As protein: CSSSFRASSYNEQFF.

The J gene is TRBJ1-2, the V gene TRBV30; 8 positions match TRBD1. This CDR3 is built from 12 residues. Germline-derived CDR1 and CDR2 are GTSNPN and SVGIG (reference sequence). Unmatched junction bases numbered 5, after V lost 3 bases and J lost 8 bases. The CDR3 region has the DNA TGTGCCTGGAGCGAGACAGGGGTCGGCTACACCTTC. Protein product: CAWSETGVGYTF. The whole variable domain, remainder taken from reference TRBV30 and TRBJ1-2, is SQTIHQWPATLVQPVGSPLSLECTVEGTSNPNLYWYRQAAGRGLQLLFYSVGIGQISSEVPQNLSASRPQDRQFILSSKKLLLSDSGFYLCAWSETGVGYTFGSGTRLTVV.

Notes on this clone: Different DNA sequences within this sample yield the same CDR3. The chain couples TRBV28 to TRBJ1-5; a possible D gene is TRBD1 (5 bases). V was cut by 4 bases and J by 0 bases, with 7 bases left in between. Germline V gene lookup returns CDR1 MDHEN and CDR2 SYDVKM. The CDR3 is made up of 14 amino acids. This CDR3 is CASSSGGSNQPQHF. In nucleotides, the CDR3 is TGTGCCAGCAGTTCCGGGGGTAGCAATCAGCCCCAGCATTTT.

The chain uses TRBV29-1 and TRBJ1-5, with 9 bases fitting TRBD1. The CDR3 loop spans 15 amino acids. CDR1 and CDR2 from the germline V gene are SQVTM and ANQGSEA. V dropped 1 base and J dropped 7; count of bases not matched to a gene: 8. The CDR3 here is CSVEVGTGNGQPQHF. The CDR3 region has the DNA TGCAGCGTTGAAGTTGGGACAGGGAACGGACAGCCCCAGCATTTT.

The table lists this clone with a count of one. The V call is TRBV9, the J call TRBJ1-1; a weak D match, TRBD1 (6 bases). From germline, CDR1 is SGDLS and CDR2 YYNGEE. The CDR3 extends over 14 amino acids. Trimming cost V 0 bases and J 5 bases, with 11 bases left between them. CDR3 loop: CASSVDLGATEAFF. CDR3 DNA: TGTGCCAGCAGCGTAGATCTGGGGGCGACTGAAGCTTTCTTT.

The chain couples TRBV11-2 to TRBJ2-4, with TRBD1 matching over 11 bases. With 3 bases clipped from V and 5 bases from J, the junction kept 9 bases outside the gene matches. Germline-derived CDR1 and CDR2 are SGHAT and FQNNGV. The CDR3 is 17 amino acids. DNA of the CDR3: TGTGCCAGCAGCTTTGGACAGGGGGCGGGTAGGCAAAACATTCAGTACTTC. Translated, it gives CASSFGQGAGRQNIQYF.

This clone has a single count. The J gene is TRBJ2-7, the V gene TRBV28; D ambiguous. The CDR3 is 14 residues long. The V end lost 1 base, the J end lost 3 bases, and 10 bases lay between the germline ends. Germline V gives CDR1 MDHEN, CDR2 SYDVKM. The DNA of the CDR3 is TGTGCCAGCAGTTTATCAGGCCTCCACTACGAGCAGTACTTC. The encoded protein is CASSLSGLHYEQYF.

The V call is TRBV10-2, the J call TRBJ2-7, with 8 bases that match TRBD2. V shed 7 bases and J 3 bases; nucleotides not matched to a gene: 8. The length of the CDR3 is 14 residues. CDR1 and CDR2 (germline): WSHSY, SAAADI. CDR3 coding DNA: TGCGCCAGCACACCGGGACTAGATTACTACGAGCAGTACTTC. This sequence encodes CASTPGLDYYEQYF.

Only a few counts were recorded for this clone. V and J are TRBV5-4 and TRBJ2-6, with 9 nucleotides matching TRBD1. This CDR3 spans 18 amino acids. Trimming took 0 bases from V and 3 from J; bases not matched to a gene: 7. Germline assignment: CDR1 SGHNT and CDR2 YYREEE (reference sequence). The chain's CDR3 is CASSLAQGAVLGANVLTF. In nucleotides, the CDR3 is TGTGCCAGCAGCTTGGCACAGGGGGCGGTACTTGGGGCCAACGTCCTGACTTTC.

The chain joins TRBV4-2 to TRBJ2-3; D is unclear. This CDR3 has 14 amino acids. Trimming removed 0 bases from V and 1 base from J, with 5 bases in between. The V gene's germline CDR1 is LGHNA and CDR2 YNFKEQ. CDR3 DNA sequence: TGTGCCAGCAGCCAAGATAGTGGCACAGATACGCAGTATTTT. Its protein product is CASSQDSGTDTQYF.

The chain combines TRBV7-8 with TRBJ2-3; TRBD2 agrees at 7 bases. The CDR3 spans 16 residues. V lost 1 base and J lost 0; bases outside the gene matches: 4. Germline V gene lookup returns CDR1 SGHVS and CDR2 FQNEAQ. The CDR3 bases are TGTGCCAGCAGCTTAGGAACTAGCGTGAGCACAGATACGCAGTATTTT. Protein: CASSLGTSVSTDTQYF. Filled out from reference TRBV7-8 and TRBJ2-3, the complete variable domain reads GAGVSQSPRYKVAKRGQDVALRCDPISGHVSLFWYQQALGQGPEFLTYFQNEAQLDKSGLPSDRFFAERPEGSVSTLKIQRTQQEDSAVYLCASSLGTSVSTDTQYFGPGTRLTVL.

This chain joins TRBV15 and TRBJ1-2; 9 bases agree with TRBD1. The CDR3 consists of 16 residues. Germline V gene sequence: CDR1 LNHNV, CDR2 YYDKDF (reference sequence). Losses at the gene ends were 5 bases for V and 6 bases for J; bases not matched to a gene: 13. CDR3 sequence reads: CATSSPIGTGNNGYTF. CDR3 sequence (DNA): TGTGCCACCAGCTCTCCCATCGGGACAGGGAACAATGGCTACACCTTC.

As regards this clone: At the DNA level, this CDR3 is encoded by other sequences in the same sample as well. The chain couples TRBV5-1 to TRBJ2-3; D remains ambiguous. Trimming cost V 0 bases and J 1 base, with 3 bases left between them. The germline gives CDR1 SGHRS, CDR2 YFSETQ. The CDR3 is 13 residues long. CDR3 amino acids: CASSLAGTDTQYF. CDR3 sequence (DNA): TGCGCCAGCAGCTTGGCCGGCACAGATACGCAGTATTTT.

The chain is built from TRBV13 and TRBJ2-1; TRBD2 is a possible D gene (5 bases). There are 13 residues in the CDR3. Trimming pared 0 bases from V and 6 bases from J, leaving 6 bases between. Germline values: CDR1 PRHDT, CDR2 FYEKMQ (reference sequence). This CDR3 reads CASSLGDSNEQFF. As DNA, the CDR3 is TGTGCCAGCAGCTTAGGGGACTCCAATGAGCAGTTCTTC.

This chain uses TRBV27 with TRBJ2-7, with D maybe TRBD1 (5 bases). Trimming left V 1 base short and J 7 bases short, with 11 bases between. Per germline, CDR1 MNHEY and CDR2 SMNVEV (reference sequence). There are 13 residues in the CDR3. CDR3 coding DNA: TGTGCCAGCAGTTTATGGGGCTTCTCGGAGCAGTACTTC. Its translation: CASSLWGFSEQYF.

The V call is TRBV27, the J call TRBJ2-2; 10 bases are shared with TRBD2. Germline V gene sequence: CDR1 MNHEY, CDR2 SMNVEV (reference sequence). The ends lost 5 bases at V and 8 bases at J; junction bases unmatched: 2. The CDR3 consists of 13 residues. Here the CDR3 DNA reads TGTGCCAGCAGTGGACTAGCGGCGGGGGAGCTGTTTTTT. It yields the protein CASSGLAAGELFF.

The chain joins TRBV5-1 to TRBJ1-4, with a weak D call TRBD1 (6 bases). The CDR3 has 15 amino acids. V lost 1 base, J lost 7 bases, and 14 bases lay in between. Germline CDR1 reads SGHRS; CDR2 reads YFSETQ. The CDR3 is CASSLITGLGEKLFF. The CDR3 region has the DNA TGCGCCAGCAGCTTGATCACAGGGTTGGGTGAAAAACTGTTTTTT. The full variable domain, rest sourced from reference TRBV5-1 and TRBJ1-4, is KAGVTQTPRYLIKTRGQQVTLSCSPISGHRSVSWYQQTPGQGLQFLFEYFSETQRNKGNFPGRFSGRQFSNSRSEMNVSTLELGDSALYLCASSLITGLGEKLFFGSGTQLSVL.

CDR3 nucleotide sequence: TGTGCCAGTAGTGGCCGCCGGGACAGGGTAGGGGAGACCCAGTACTTC. Residues: CASSGRRDRVGETQYF. The chain carries TRBV19 and TRBJ2-5, with 9 bases that match TRBD1. The germline V gene has CDR1 LNHDA and CDR2 SQIVND (reference sequence). Trimming took 5 bases from V and 5 from J; bases not matched to a gene: 12. This CDR3 has 16 residues.

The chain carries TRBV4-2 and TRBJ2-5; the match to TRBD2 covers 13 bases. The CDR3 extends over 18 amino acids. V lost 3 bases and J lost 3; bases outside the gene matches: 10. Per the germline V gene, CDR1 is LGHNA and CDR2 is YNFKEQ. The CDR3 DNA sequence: TGTGCCAGCAGCCAGATAACCGGGACTAGCGGGATCAAAGAGACCCAGTACTTC. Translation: CASSQITGTSGIKETQYF.

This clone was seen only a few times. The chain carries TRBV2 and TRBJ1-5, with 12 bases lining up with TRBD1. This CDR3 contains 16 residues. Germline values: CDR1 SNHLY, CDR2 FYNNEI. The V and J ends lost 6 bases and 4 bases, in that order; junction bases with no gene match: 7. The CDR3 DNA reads TGTGCCAGCAGACCCTGGGACAGGGGGCTTAATCAGCCCCAGCATTTT. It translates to CASRPWDRGLNQPQHF.

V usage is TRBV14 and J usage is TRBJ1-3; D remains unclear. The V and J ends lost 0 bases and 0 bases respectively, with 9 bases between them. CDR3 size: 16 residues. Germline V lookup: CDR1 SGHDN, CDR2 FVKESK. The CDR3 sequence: CASSQDLHSSGNTIYF. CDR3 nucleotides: TGTGCCAGCAGCCAAGATCTGCACAGCTCTGGAAACACCATATATTTT.